A single sample gave rise to the 30 T cell receptor beta chains below, sequenced in a study of breast tumors, draining lymph nodes, adjacent tissues. One entry per CDR3 protein results from TCRdb running MiXCR on the multiplex PCR reads. The data hold about 35,000 distinct CDR3 sequences, with around a third observed a single time. The specimen sequenced was breast tumor tissue. The receptors were gathered from a female donor with breast cancer. Some clones in this sample may be carry-over from other donors' samples.

The CDR3 loop reads CASSPHLQETQYF. CDR3 DNA: TGTGCCAGCTCACCACACCTCCAAGAGACCCAGTACTTC. The chain uses TRBV18 and TRBJ2-5; D uncertain. Looked up from germline, CDR1 is KGHSH and CDR2 is LQKENI. The CDR3 is made up of 13 amino acids. V dropped 1 base and J dropped 1 base, with 4 bases sitting between them.

This clonotype has at least ten counts. This chain links TRBV2 with TRBJ2-7; TRBD2 matches at 7 bases. With 3 bases clipped from V and 2 bases from J, the junction kept 28 bases outside the gene matches. Germline assignment: CDR1 SNHLY and CDR2 FYNNEI. The CDR3 runs to 22 residues. Here the CDR3 reads CASSDSRNPGPGGREWTYEQYF. CDR3 sequence (DNA): TGTGCCAGCAGTGATTCTCGGAACCCAGGACCGGGAGGACGGGAGTGGACCTACGAGCAGTACTTC.

A few counts support this clonotype. The chain is built from TRBV5-8 and TRBJ2-5, with D perhaps matching TRBD2 (5 bases). V was trimmed by 0 bases and J by 1 base, leaving 13 bases between them. The CDR3 is made up of 16 amino acids. Germline lookup yields CDR1 SGHTS and CDR2 YDEGEE. The CDR3 sequence: CASSLEGRVFQETQYF. The CDR3 DNA follows: TGTGCCAGCAGCTTGGAAGGGCGGGTGTTCCAAGAGACCCAGTACTTC.

This clonotype has more than one count but fewer than ten. This rearrangement joins TRBV7-3 to TRBJ2-3, with 8 positions matching TRBD2. Looked up from germline, CDR1 is SGHTA and CDR2 is FQGTGA. After removal of 1 base from V and 0 bases from J, the junction contained 6 bases not matched to a gene. The CDR3 loop spans 17 amino acids. In DNA form, the CDR3 reads TGTGCCAGCAGCTTAAATCCCACGGGGGGGAGCACAGATACGCAGTATTTT. Translating gives CASSLNPTGGSTDTQYF.

This clonotype came up many times. The chain employs TRBV6-1 and TRBJ2-7; a possible D gene is TRBD2 (6 bases). Looked up from germline, CDR1 is MNHNS and CDR2 is SASEGT. V lost 10 bases to trimming and J lost 0 bases, with 19 bases between them. The CDR3 is 15 amino acids. The CDR3 protein is CATGQWGRISYEQYF. In DNA form, the CDR3 reads TGTGCCACCGGCCAATGGGGGAGGATCTCCTACGAGCAGTACTTC.

As for this clonotype: Since a much larger clone is just one base distant, this may be a read error. The rearrangement uses TRBV7-9 and TRBJ2-2; D possibly uses TRBD1 or TRBD2 (6 bases each). The V gene lost 5 bases and the J gene lost 4 bases, with 14 bases spanning the gap. Germline-derived CDR1 and CDR2 are SEHNR and FQNEAQ (reference sequence). The CDR3 loop spans 15 amino acids. CDR3 nucleotides: TGTGCCAGCAGCAACGGAGGGGGGAGCACCGGGGAGCTGTTTTTT. It codes for CASSNGGGSTGELFF. The full variable domain, its missing parts supplied by reference TRBV7-9 and TRBJ2-2, is DTGVSQNPRHKITKRGQNVTFRCDPISEHNRLYWYRQTLGQGPEFLTYFQNEAQLEKSRLLSDRFSAERPKGSFSTLEIQRTEQGDSAMYLCASSNGGGSTGELFFGEGSRLTVL.

Many counts were recorded for this clonotype. This sequence joins TRBV7-8 and TRBJ2-5; no clear D. The germline V and J ends were trimmed by 1 base and 5 bases, with 8 bases remaining between them. The CDR3 is 13 amino acids. Per germline, CDR1 SGHVS and CDR2 FQNEAQ. The CDR3 sequence: CASSLERTETQYF. In DNA form, the CDR3 reads TGTGCCAGCAGCTTAGAAAGAACTGAGACCCAGTACTTC.

This clonotype has a count of ten or more. This chain joins TRBV25-1 and TRBJ1-2; 7 bases are shared with TRBD1. V was pared by 6 bases and J by 3 bases, with 7 bases of the junction left unmatched. The germline V gene has CDR1 MGHDK and CDR2 SYGVNS. This CDR3 is built from 14 residues. The CDR3 reads CASRLTGVDYGYTF. CDR3 sequence (DNA): TGTGCCAGCAGATTAACAGGGGTTGACTATGGCTACACCTTC.

The chain joins TRBV5-4 to TRBJ2-4, with D unclear. Germline assignment: CDR1 SGHNT and CDR2 YYREEE (reference sequence). The CDR3 covers 14 residues. The germline V and J ends were trimmed by 3 bases and 3 bases, with 10 bases remaining between them. The CDR3 nucleotides are TGTGCCAGCAGCTCACGGGCCGGCAAAAACATTCAGTACTTC. It yields the protein CASSSRAGKNIQYF. Drawing the rest from reference TRBV5-4 and TRBJ2-4, the complete variable domain is ETGVTQSPTHLIKTRGQQVTLRCSSQSGHNTVSWYQQALGQGPQFIFQYYREEENGRGNFPPRFSGLQFPNYSSELNVNALELDDSALYLCASSSRAGKNIQYFGAGTRLSVL.

This clonotype was counted at least ten times. J is TRBJ2-1 and V is TRBV20-1; possibly TRBD1 for D (6 bases). Germline assignment: CDR1 DFQATT and CDR2 SNEGSKA (reference sequence). V was trimmed by 0 bases and J by 4 bases, leaving 13 bases between them. This CDR3 is 15 amino acids long. CDR3 coding DNA: TGCAGTGCTAGAGATCCGGACAGTTTGTACAATGAGCAGTTCTTC. This gives the protein CSARDPDSLYNEQFF.

At least ten counts were recorded for this clonotype. This chain uses TRBV19 with TRBJ2-2; tentatively, D is TRBD2 (6 bases). Germline V CDR1 and CDR2: LNHDA, SQIVND (reference sequence). This CDR3 region has 13 residues. The V gene lost 3 bases and the J gene lost 7 bases, with 9 bases spanning the gap. The CDR3 DNA sequence: TGTGCCAGTAGTATGGCGGGGTTCGGGGAGCTGTTTTTT. Translated, it gives CASSMAGFGELFF.

With respect to this clonotype: It may be a read error: a sequence one base away is much more abundant. No conserved phenylalanine or tryptophan is present at the end of the CDR3, so a read error is the likely explanation. The V and J genes are TRBV20-1 and TRBJ2-5, with 8 bases aligning to TRBD1. The V gene end was trimmed by 6 bases and the J gene end by 4 bases; junction bases not matched to a gene: 7. CDR1 and CDR2 from the germline V gene are DFQATT and SNEGSKA (reference sequence). The CDR3 sequence is 13 residues long. This CDR3 is CSAVSDRAETQYL. CDR3 DNA sequence: TGCAGTGCCGTTTCGGACAGGGCAGAGACCCAGTACCTC.

This clonotype was seen repeatedly, ten times or more. The gene calls are TRBV5-6 and TRBJ2-5; TRBD2 matches 8 bases. This CDR3 contains 15 residues. The V gene's germline CDR1 is SGHDT and CDR2 YYEEEE. V gave up 0 bases and J gave up 4 bases; unmatched junction bases: 5. The DNA of the CDR3 is TGTGCCAGCAGCTTGGCCCGTGCGGGAGGAGAGACCCAGTACTTC. This codes for CASSLARAGGETQYF.

This clonotype was found many times. The rearrangement uses TRBV20-1 and TRBJ2-1; D not certain. V was shortened by 6 bases and J by 3 bases, with 6 bases between the two germline ends. Germline values: CDR1 DFQATT, CDR2 SNEGSKA (reference sequence). This CDR3 spans 11 amino acids. The DNA for the CDR3 is TGCAGTGCCGCATACTACAATGAGCAGTTCTTC. Its translation: CSAAYYNEQFF.

The chain employs TRBV11-2 and TRBJ2-1, with no clear D. This CDR3 region has 15 residues. Germline CDR1 is SGHAT and CDR2 is FQNNGV. The V end lost 1 base, the J end lost 9 bases, and 16 bases lay between the germline ends. CDR3 region: CASSLAVGLAIEQFF. The DNA for the CDR3 is TGTGCCAGCAGCTTAGCAGTCGGGTTAGCTATTGAGCAGTTCTTC.

The CDR3 sequence: CASSFDRGVGNSPLHF. The DNA for the CDR3 is TGTGCCAGCAGCTTCGACAGGGGAGTAGGTAATTCACCCCTCCACTTT. This chain connects TRBV7-2 to TRBJ1-6; 8 nucleotides align to TRBD1. Looked up from germline, CDR1 is SGHTA and CDR2 is FQGNSA. The length of the CDR3 is 16 residues. The V gene end was trimmed by 3 bases and the J gene end by 6 bases; junction bases not matched to a gene: 7.

This clonotype was observed at least ten times. This sequence joins TRBV5-1 and TRBJ1-4; 8 bases line up with TRBD1. CDR1 and CDR2 from the germline V gene are SGHRS and YFSETQ. This CDR3 contains 15 residues. With V trimmed by 3 bases and J by 8 bases, 9 bases remained unmatched. CDR3: CASSSTGTGGEKLFF. The CDR3 DNA reads TGCGCCAGCAGCTCGACCGGGACAGGCGGAGAAAAACTGTTTTTT.

This clonotype was counted at least ten times. The chain joins TRBV2 to TRBJ2-2, with 7 bases that match TRBD2. Looked up from germline, CDR1 is SNHLY and CDR2 is FYNNEI. The CDR3 is 18 residues long. With 4 bases clipped from V and 0 bases from J, the junction kept 11 bases outside the gene matches. For the CDR3, the DNA is TGTGCCAGCAGTGTAACGCCCCCTAGCGGAGCGAACACCGGGGAGCTGTTTTTT. Amino acid sequence: CASSVTPPSGANTGELFF. Full variable domain (missing parts from reference TRBV2 and TRBJ2-2): EPEVTQTPSHQVTQMGQEVILRCVPISNHLYFYWYRQILGQKVEFLVSFYNNEISEKSEIFDDQFSVERPDGSNFTLKIRSTKLEDSAMYFCASSVTPPSGANTGELFFGEGSRLTVL.

The chain couples TRBV6-1 to TRBJ2-7; D not resolved. The CDR3 sequence is 12 residues long. Germline CDR1 MNHNS, CDR2 SASEGT. V lost 8 bases and J lost 5, with 13 bases in between. CDR3 in DNA: TGTGCCAGCTGGACCCCCTGGAACGAGCAGTACTTC. Encoded protein: CASWTPWNEQYF.

By frequency in the sample, this clonotype is medium-sized (0.01 to 0.1%). The CDR3 sequence is CSALSSGANVLTF. The CDR3 DNA sequence: TGCAGTGCTCTAAGCTCTGGGGCCAACGTCCTGACTTTC. V and J are TRBV20-1 and TRBJ2-6; D is unclear. In germline, CDR1 is DFQATT, CDR2 SNEGSKA (reference sequence). The CDR3 has 13 amino acids. V gave up 5 bases and J gave up 0 bases, with 5 bases separating them.

This clonotype was seen a handful of times. The chain couples TRBV9 to TRBJ2-4; 8 bases match TRBD2. The CDR3 is made up of 17 amino acids. After removal of 1 base from V and 0 bases from J, the junction contained 6 bases not matched to a gene. Looked up from germline, CDR1 is SGDLS and CDR2 is YYNGEE. The CDR3 spells CASSVSGGARAKNIQYF. For the CDR3, the DNA is TGTGCCAGCAGCGTATCCGGGGGGGCGAGAGCCAAAAACATTCAGTACTTC. Based on the CDR3 plus reference TRBV9 and TRBJ2-4, the full variable domain is DSGVTQTPKHLITATGQRVTLRCSPRSGDLSVYWYQQSLDQGLQFLIQYYNGEERAKGNILERFSAQQFPDLHSELNLSSLELGDSALYFCASSVSGGARAKNIQYFGAGTRLSVL.

The chain employs TRBV6-2 or TRBV6-3 and TRBJ2-1, with 14 bases matching TRBD2. Germline V gives CDR1 MNHEY, CDR2 SVGEGT. This CDR3 region has 19 residues. With V trimmed by 2 bases and J by 0 bases, 6 bases remained unmatched. CDR3 coding DNA: TGTGCCAGCAGTTACGCCGGGACTAGCGGGAGATTCTCCTACAATGAGCAGTTCTTC. This codes for CASSYAGTSGRFSYNEQFF.

This clonotype came up many times. The chain is built from TRBV2 and TRBJ2-3; D is possibly TRBD2 (5 bases). V lost 1 base and J 2 bases, leaving 10 bases between the germline ends. The germline V gene encodes CDR1 SNHLY and CDR2 FYNNEI. This CDR3 has 15 amino acids. The CDR3 DNA sequence: TGTGCCAGCAGTGAAGTAGGGAGAGACACAGATACGCAGTATTTT. This sequence encodes CASSEVGRDTDTQYF.

Worth noting for this clonotype: This may be a read error, as it is one base from a much larger clone. V gene TRBV12-3 or TRBV12-4 combines with J gene TRBJ1-5; no clear D. The CDR3 runs to 13 residues. V gave up 8 bases and J gave up 5 bases, with 13 bases separating them. Here the CDR3 DNA reads TGTGCCAGCGGGCGCCGGCAGGATCAGCCCCAGCATTTT. It translates to CASGRRQDQPQHF.

This chain connects TRBV5-8 to TRBJ2-2, with a possible D match to TRBD1 (6 bases). The CDR3 sequence is 15 residues long. CDR1 is SGHTS and CDR2 is YDEGEE in the germline V gene. Deletions cut 3 bases from V and 6 bases from J, with 15 bases between. In DNA, the CDR3 is TGTGCCAGCAGCTGGAACGACAGGCCCGCCGGGGAGCTGTTTTTT. Its translation is CASSWNDRPAGELFF.

This clonotype was recorded at least ten times. J is TRBJ2-3 and V is TRBV7-9; TRBD2 might be the D (6 bases). CDR3 length equals 15 residues. V was trimmed by 3 bases and J by 2 bases, leaving 12 bases between them. Germline V gives CDR1 SEHNR, CDR2 FQNEAQ (reference sequence). DNA for the CDR3: TGTGCCAGCAGCTTTCGGGAGCAACTCACAGATACGCAGTATTTT. Its protein product is CASSFREQLTDTQYF.

The chain has TRBV12-3 or TRBV12-4 and TRBJ2-3, with D possibly being TRBD1 (6 bases). V lost 3 bases and J 3 bases, leaving 13 bases between the germline ends. The CDR3 sequence is 15 residues long. CDR3 DNA sequence: TGTGCCAGCAGTTTGGCCAGGGGTATGACAGATACGCAGTATTTT. Residues: CASSLARGMTDTQYF.

This clonotype was counted many times. The V gene is TRBV15, the J gene TRBJ1-2; D is possibly TRBD1 (6 bases). CDR3 length: 14 amino acids. From germline, CDR1 is LNHNV and CDR2 YYDKDF (reference sequence). V was clipped by 1 base and J by 6 bases, with 12 bases between them. The CDR3 sequence is CATSRAGPGDGYTF. DNA for the CDR3: TGTGCCACCAGCAGAGCTGGGCCAGGGGATGGCTACACCTTC.

On this clonotype: A much larger clone differs by one base, so this may be a read error. The J gene is TRBJ2-1, the V gene TRBV14; D possibly matches TRBD1 or TRBD2 (6 bases each). The CDR3 runs to 14 residues. Germline CDR1 and CDR2: SGHDN and FVKESK. The CDR3 nucleotides are TGTGCCAGCAGCCAAGTTACAGGGAGGAATGTGCAGTTCTTC. Translating it yields CASSQVTGRNVQFF.

This rearrangement joins TRBV18 to TRBJ2-5; D may be TRBD1 (7 bases). Trimming removed 3 bases from V and 1 base from J, with 12 bases in between. CDR3 length: 15 amino acids. From germline, CDR1 is KGHSH and CDR2 LQKENI. The CDR3 is CASSPQGGSQETQYF. The DNA of the CDR3 is TGTGCCAGCTCACCTCAGGGGGGCTCCCAAGAGACCCAGTACTTC.